These 8 T cell receptor beta chains share one sample of origin, sequenced in a study of lung T cells in sarcoidosis with Löfgren's syndrome. TCRdb fed the reads into MiXCR, producing one record per CDR3 protein. The profile covers 9,000 or so distinct CDR3 sequences, with about 20% appearing a single time and 6% to 9% taken by the ten largest. What was sequenced was CD4+ T cells from bronchoalveolar lavage. These receptors were taken from a human donor with sarcoidosis (Löfgren's syndrome or another form), or a control subject (not recorded which).

This clonotype appeared many times. The chain has TRBV12-3 or TRBV12-4 and TRBJ2-1; D gene uncertain. The CDR3 has 12 amino acids. The ends were cut back, 4 bases at V and 5 bases at J, with 6 bases in the middle. The DNA for the CDR3 is TGTGCCAGCAGTTCCCCCAACAATGAGCAGTTCTTC. Protein: CASSSPNNEQFF.

Sample share makes this clonotype medium-sized. The rearrangement uses TRBV7-9 and TRBJ2-1; 13 positions match TRBD2. Trimming at V came to 5 bases and at J to 7 bases, leaving 8 bases not matched to a gene. This CDR3 spans 16 amino acids. CDR1 SEHNR and CDR2 FQNEAQ come from the germline V gene (reference sequence). Here the CDR3 reads CASSPWTSGSGNEQFF. The CDR3 DNA follows: TGTGCCAGCAGCCCGTGGACTAGCGGGAGTGGAAATGAGCAGTTCTTC.

The chain links TRBV28 to TRBJ1-5; D not resolved. The V end lost 7 bases, the J end lost 7 bases, and 14 bases lay between the germline ends. The germline V gene encodes CDR1 MDHEN and CDR2 SYDVKM. The CDR3 is made up of 13 amino acids. The CDR3 bases are TGTGCCAGCAAAGGGCCTACACGGCAGCCCCAGCATTTT. Translated, it gives CASKGPTRQPQHF.

There are many counts of this clonotype. The J gene is TRBJ1-6, the V gene TRBV6-1, with D possibly being TRBD1 (5 bases). Germline V gene data show CDR1 as MNHNS and CDR2 as SASEGT. This CDR3 has 15 amino acids. V lost 2 bases and J lost 6, with 11 bases in between. CDR3 sequence (DNA): TGTGCCAGCAGTGAAACTCAGGGTTCTAATTCACCCCTCCACTTT. Protein: CASSETQGSNSPLHF.

This clonotype was observed at least ten times. The chain links TRBV2 to TRBJ1-5, with D possibly being TRBD1 (6 bases). Germline CDR1 is SNHLY and CDR2 is FYNNEI. Trimming took off 7 bases at V and 0 bases at J, with 19 bases between the two ends. The CDR3 is 17 amino acids. The CDR3 sequence is CASTKRGGTYSNQPQHF. The CDR3 nucleotides read TGTGCCAGCACCAAAAGAGGGGGAACTTATAGCAATCAGCCCCAGCATTTT.

This clonotype is categorized as medium-sized. The chain recombines TRBV11-2 with TRBJ2-3; tentative D call: TRBD2 (6 bases). Germline CDR1 is SGHAT and CDR2 is FQNNGV. V lost 4 bases to trimming and J lost 0 bases, with 11 bases between them. CDR3 length: 15 residues. The CDR3 loop is CASSSPGTSTDTQYF. As DNA, the CDR3 is TGTGCCAGCAGCTCCCCCGGGACTAGCACAGATACGCAGTATTTT.

This clonotype was seen many times. The V and J genes are TRBV9 and TRBJ2-1, with a tentative D call TRBD2 (5 bases). The CDR3 totals 15 residues. CDR1 is SGDLS, CDR2 YYNGEE, per germline. The V end lost 4 bases, the J end lost 3 bases, and 14 bases lay between the germline ends. The CDR3 DNA sequence: TGTGCCAGCAGCACTGAGGGATTTATCTACAATGAGCAGTTCTTC. Encoded protein: CASSTEGFIYNEQFF. Full variable domain (rest looked up from reference TRBV9 and TRBJ2-1): DSGVTQTPKHLITATGQRVTLRCSPRSGDLSVYWYQQSLDQGLQFLIQYYNGEERAKGNILERFSAQQFPDLHSELNLSSLELGDSALYFCASSTEGFIYNEQFFGPGTRLTVL.

This clonotype showed up many times. This chain connects TRBV19 to TRBJ2-7; tentative D call: TRBD1 (6 bases). Germline-derived CDR1 and CDR2 are LNHDA and SQIVND (reference sequence). Trimming cost V 5 bases and J 0 bases, with 11 bases left between them. CDR3 length: 14 amino acids. CDR3 in amino acids: CASSARDNSYEQYF. Written as DNA, the CDR3 is TGTGCCAGTAGTGCCCGGGACAACTCCTACGAGCAGTACTTC.